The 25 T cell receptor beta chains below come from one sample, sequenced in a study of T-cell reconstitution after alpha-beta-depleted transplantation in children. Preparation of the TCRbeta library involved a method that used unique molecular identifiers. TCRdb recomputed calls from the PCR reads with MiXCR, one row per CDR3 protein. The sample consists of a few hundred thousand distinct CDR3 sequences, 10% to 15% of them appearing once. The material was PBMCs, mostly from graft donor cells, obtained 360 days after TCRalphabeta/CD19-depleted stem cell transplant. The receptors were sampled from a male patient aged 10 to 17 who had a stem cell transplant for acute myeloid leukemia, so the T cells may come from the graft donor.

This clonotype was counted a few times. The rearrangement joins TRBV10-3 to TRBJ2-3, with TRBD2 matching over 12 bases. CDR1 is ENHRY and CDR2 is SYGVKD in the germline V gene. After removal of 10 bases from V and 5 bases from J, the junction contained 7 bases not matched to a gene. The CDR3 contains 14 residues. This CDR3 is CATRLAGVVDTQYF. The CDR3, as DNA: TGTGCCACGCGACTAGCGGGAGTGGTAGATACGCAGTATTTT.

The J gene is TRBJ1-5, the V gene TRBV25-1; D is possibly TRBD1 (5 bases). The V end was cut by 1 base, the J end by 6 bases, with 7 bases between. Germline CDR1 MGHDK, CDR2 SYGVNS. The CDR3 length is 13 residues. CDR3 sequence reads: CASSELGVQPQHF. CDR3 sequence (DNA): TGTGCCAGCAGTGAATTAGGGGTTCAGCCCCAGCATTTT.

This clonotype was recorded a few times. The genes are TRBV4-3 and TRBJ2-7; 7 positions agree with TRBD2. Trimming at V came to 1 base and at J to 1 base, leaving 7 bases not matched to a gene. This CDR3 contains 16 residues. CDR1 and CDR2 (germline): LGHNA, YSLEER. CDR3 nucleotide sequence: TGCGCCAGCAGCCAAGTGTGGGCTAGCGGATCCTACGAGCAGTACTTC. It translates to CASSQVWASGSYEQYF.

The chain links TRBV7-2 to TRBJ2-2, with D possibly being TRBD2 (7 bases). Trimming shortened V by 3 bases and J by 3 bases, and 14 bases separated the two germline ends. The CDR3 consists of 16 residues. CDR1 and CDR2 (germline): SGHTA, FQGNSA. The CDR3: CASSFLAGAHTGELFF. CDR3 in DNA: TGTGCCAGCAGCTTTTTGGCGGGGGCCCACACCGGGGAGCTGTTTTTT.

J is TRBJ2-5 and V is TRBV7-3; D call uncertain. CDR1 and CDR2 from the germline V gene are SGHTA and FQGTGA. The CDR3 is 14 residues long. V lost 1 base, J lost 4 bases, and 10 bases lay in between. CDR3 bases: TGTGCCAGCAGCTTAAAAGGCCCTCTAGAGACCCAGTACTTC. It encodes CASSLKGPLETQYF.

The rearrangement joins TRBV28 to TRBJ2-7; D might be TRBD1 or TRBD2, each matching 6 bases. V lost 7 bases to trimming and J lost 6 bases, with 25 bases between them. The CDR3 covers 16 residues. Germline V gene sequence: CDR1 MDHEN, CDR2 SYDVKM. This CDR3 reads CASKFSSPGGFFEQYF. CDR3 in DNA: TGTGCCAGCAAATTTTCCTCCCCCGGGGGCTTTTTCGAGCAGTACTTC.

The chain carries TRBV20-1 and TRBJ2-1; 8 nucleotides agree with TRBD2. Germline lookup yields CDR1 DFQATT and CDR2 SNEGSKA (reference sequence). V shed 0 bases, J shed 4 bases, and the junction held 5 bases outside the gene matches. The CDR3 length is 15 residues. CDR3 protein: CSARDRGRPYNEQFF. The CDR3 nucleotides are TGCAGTGCTAGAGACCGCGGGAGGCCTTACAATGAGCAGTTCTTC.

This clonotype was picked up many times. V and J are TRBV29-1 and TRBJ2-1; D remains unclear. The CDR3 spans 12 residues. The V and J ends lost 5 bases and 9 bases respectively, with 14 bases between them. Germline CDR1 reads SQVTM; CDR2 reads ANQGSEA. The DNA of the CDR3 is TGCAGCGTTCCCCGCCGAGGTGGTGAGCAGTTCTTC. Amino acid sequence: CSVPRRGGEQFF.

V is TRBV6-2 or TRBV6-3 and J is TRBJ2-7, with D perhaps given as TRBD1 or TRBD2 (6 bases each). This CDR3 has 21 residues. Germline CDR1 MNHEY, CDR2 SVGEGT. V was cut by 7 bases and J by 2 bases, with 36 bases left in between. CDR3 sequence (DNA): TGTGCCAGCACCGACATGGGCGGTGGCCGGGCCGGGGGCCTAGGGGCCTACGAGCAGTACTTC. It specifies CASTDMGGGRAGGLGAYEQYF.

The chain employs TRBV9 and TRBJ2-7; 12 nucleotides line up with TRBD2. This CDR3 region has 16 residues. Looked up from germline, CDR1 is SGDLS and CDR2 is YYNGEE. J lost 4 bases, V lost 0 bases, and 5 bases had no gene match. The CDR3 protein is CASSVALAGGLYEQYF. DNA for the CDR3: TGTGCCAGCAGCGTAGCCCTAGCGGGAGGGCTATACGAGCAGTACTTC. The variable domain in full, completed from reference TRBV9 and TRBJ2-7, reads DSGVTQTPKHLITATGQRVTLRCSPRSGDLSVYWYQQSLDQGLQFLIQYYNGEERAKGNILERFSAQQFPDLHSELNLSSLELGDSALYFCASSVALAGGLYEQYFGPGTRLTVT.

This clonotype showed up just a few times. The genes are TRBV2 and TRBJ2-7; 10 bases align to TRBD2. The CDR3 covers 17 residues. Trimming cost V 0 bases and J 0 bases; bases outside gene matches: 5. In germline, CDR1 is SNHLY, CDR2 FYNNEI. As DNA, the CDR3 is TGTGCCAGCAGTGAAGCGCAACTAGCGGGAAACTCCTACGAGCAGTACTTC. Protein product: CASSEAQLAGNSYEQYF.

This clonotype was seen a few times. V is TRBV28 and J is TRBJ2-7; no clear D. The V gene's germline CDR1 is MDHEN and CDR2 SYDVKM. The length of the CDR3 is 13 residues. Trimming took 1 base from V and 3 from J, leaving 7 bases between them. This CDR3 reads CASSLFRNYEQYF. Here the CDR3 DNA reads TGTGCCAGCAGTTTATTTCGTAACTACGAGCAGTACTTC.

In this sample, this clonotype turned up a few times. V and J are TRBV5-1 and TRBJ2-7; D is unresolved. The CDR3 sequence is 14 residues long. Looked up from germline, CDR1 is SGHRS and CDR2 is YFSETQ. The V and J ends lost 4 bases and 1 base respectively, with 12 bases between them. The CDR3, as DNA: TGCGCCAGCAGCAGGGCTCCAGTATCCTACGAGCAGTACTTC. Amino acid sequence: CASSRAPVSYEQYF. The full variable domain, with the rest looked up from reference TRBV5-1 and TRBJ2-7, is KAGVTQTPRYLIKTRGQQVTLSCSPISGHRSVSWYQQTPGQGLQFLFEYFSETQRNKGNFPGRFSGRQFSNSRSEMNVSTLELGDSALYLCASSRAPVSYEQYFGPGTRLTVT.

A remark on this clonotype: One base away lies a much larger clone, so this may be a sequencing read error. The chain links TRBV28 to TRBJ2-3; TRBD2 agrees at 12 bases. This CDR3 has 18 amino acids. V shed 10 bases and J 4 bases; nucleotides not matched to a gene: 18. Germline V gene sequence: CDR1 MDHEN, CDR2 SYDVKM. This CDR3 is CAISRTRPLAGGSDTQYF. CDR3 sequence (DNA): TGTGCCATCAGCCGTACCCGGCCACTAGCGGGGGGATCAGATACGCAGTATTTT.

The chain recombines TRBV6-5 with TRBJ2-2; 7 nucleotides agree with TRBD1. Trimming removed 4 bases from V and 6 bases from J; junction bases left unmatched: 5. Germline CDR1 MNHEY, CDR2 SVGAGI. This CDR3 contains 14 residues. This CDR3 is CASSFSTGAGELFF. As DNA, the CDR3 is TGTGCCAGCAGTTTTTCCACAGGGGCCGGGGAGCTGTTTTTT.

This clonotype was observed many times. The CDR3 DNA sequence: TGTGCCAGCAGCTTGTTGACTAGCGGGAAGGGCGAGCAGTACTTC. This translates into CASSLLTSGKGEQYF. V usage is TRBV7-3 and J usage is TRBJ2-7; 11 bases agree with TRBD2. The CDR3 has 15 amino acids. The V segment lost 3 bases and the J segment 6 bases; nucleotides outside the gene matches: 7. Germline lookup yields CDR1 SGHTA and CDR2 FQGTGA.

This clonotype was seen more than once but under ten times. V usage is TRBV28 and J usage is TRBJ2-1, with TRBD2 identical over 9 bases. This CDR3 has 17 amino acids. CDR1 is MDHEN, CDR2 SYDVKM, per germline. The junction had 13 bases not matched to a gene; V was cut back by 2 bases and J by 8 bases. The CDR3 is CASSLLAGGPKGDEQFF. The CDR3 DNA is TGTGCCAGCAGTTTACTGGCGGGAGGGCCGAAGGGGGATGAGCAGTTCTTC.

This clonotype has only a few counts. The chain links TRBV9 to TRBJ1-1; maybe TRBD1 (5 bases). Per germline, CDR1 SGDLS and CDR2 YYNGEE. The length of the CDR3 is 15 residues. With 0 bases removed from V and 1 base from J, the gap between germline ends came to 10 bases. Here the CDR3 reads CASSVVGTTNTEAFF. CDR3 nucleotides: TGTGCCAGCAGCGTAGTCGGGACGACGAACACTGAAGCTTTCTTT.

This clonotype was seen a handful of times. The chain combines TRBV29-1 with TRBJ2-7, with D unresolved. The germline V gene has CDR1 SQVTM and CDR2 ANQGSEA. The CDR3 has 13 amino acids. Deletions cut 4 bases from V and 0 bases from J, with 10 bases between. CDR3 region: CSVVSFDSYEQYF. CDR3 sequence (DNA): TGCAGCGTTGTATCATTCGACTCCTACGAGCAGTACTTC.

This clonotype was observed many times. The CDR3 DNA reads TGCGCCAGCAGCTTCGAGGGAGTAACTGAAGCTTTCTTT. It specifies CASSFEGVTEAFF. The chain carries TRBV5-1 and TRBJ1-1; D uncertain. CDR1 and CDR2 (germline): SGHRS, YFSETQ. The CDR3 runs 13 residues. Trimming stripped 2 bases from V and 5 bases from J, with 10 bases between.

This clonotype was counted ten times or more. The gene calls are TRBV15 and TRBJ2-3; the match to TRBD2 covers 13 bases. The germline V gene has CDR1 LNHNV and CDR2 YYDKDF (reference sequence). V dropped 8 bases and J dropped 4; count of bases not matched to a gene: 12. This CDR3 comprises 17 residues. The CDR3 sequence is CATQREGLAGLPDTQYF. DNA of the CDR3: TGTGCCACCCAACGCGAGGGACTAGCGGGATTGCCAGATACGCAGTATTTT. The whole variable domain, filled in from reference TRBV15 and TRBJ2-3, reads DAMVIQNPRYQVTQFGKPVTLSCSQTLNHNVMYWYQQKSSQAPKLLFHYYDKDFNNEADTPDNFQSRRPNTSFCFLDIRSPGLGDTAMYLCATQREGLAGLPDTQYFGPGTRLTVL.

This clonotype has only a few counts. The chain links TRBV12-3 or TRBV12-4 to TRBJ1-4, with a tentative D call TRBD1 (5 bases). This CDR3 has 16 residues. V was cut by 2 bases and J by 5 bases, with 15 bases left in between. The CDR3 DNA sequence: TGTGCCAGCAGTTTACACCCAGACAGACCCAATGAAAAACTGTTTTTT. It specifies CASSLHPDRPNEKLFF.

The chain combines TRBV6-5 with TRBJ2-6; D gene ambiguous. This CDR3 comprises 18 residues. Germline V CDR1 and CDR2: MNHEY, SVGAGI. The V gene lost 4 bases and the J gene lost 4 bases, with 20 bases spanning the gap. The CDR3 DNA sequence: TGTGCCAGCAGTTTCTCGTTTGAGGCACCCGAGGGGGCCAACGTCCTGACTTTC. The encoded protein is CASSFSFEAPEGANVLTF.

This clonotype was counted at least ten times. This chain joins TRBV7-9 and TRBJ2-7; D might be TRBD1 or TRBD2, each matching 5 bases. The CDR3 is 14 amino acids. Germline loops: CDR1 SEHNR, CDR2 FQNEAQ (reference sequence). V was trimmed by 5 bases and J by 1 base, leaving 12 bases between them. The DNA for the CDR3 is TGTGCCAGCAGCCCCCGGGACCGTTCCTACGAGCAGTACTTC. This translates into CASSPRDRSYEQYF.

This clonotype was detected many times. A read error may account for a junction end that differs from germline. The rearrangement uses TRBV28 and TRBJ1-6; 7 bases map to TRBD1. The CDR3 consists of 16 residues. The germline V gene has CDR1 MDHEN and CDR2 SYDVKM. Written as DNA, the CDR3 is TGTGCCAGCAGTATATGGGACAGCTCCTATAATTCACCCCTCCACTTT. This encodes CASSIWDSSYNSPLHF.